Presented here are 11 T cell receptor beta chains from one specimen sequenced in a study of blood T cell repertoires in COVID-19. TCRdb's copy holds only in-frame clones and misses some; the assay was immunoSEQ multiplex PCR. The sample includes around 480,000 clones, about 85% of them seen just once. Sample: PBMCs or T cells enriched from blood (not recorded which). Receptors originate from a woman aged 18-30 years who had recovered from COVID-19.

The chain is built from TRBV28 and TRBJ1-1; 8 bases agree with TRBD1. V trimming: 6 bases; J trimming: 0 bases; junction bases outside the gene matches: 12. The CDR3 sequence is 17 residues long. Looked up from germline, CDR1 is MDHEN and CDR2 is SYDVKM. CDR3 nucleotide sequence: TGTGCCAGCAGGTCAGGGGGCTGGGATGGGGTGAACACTGAAGCTTTCTTT. It translates to CASRSGGWDGVNTEAFF.

The chain is built from TRBV3-1 (or the pseudogene TRBV3-2) and TRBJ1-1; 9 nucleotides agree with TRBD1. CDR1 and CDR2 from the germline V gene are LGHDT and YNNKEL (reference sequence). The V and J ends lost 4 bases and 8 bases, in that order; junction bases with no gene match: 5. The CDR3 contains 13 residues. CDR3 bases: TGTGCCAGCAGCCGGACAGGGGTAAGAGAAGCTTTCTTT. It specifies CASSRTGVREAFF.

This sequence joins TRBV12-3 or TRBV12-4 and TRBJ1-1; D is possibly TRBD1 (5 bases). The CDR3 length is 11 residues. V lost 5 bases, J lost 4 bases, and 5 bases lay in between. CDR3 nucleotide sequence: TGTGCCAGCAGTCAGGGCACTGAAGCTTTCTTT. This sequence encodes CASSQGTEAFF.

This clone has a single count. The V and J genes are TRBV10-1 and TRBJ2-1; weak D call: TRBD2 (7 bases). The CDR3 is 14 amino acids. V lost 4 bases and J lost 10, with 17 bases in between. CDR1 is WNHNN, CDR2 SYGVQD, per germline (reference sequence). CDR3 amino acids: CASSGGGGFEEQFF. The CDR3 nucleotides are TGCGCCAGCAGTGGTGGGGGGGGCTTCGAGGAGCAGTTCTTC.

This chain connects TRBV3-1 (or the pseudogene TRBV3-2) to TRBJ1-2, with D maybe TRBD1 (6 bases). The V end was cut by 1 base, the J end by 4 bases, with 22 bases between. This CDR3 is built from 18 residues. Germline values: CDR1 LGHDT, CDR2 YNNKEL (reference sequence). CDR3 bases: TGTGCCAGCAGCCAAGCGGCCGAGGGGGGGCCCAGGATCTATGGCTACACCTTC. It encodes CASSQAAEGGPRIYGYTF.

The chain joins TRBV27 to TRBJ1-5; D remains ambiguous. Looked up from germline, CDR1 is MNHEY and CDR2 is SMNVEV (reference sequence). V lost 0 bases to trimming and J lost 0 bases, with 9 bases between them. This CDR3 region has 16 residues. The CDR3 is CASSLSAGYSNQPQHF. In DNA form, the CDR3 reads TGTGCCAGCAGTTTATCGGCAGGCTATAGCAATCAGCCCCAGCATTTT.

V is TRBV18 and J is TRBJ1-3; the D is unclear. The V gene's germline CDR1 is KGHSH and CDR2 LQKENI. The ends were cut back, 3 bases at V and 8 bases at J, with 11 bases in the middle. The CDR3 extends over 13 amino acids. The CDR3, as DNA: TGTGCCAGCTCACCCGCCAGAGCGGACACCATATATTTT. It translates to CASSPARADTIYF. The whole variable domain, filled in from reference TRBV18 and TRBJ1-3, reads NAGVMQNPRHLVRRRGQEARLRCSPMKGHSHVYWYRQLPEEGLKFMVYLQKENIIDESGMPKERFSAEFPKEGPSILRIQQVVRGDSAAYFCASSPARADTIYFGEGSWLTVV.

This chain links TRBV2 with TRBJ1-2; D may be TRBD1 (5 bases). Trimming left V 2 bases short and J 7 bases short, with 17 bases between. This CDR3 has 15 residues. CDR1 SNHLY and CDR2 FYNNEI come from the germline V gene. The CDR3 region has the DNA TGTGCCAGCAGTGAAACCCTCGGGGGAGTCGGTGGCTACACCTTC. Amino acids: CASSETLGGVGGYTF.

This clone was seen only a few times. Written as DNA, the CDR3 is TGTGCCAGCAGCCAAGATTACGGAGGGAACCAGCCCCAGCATTTT. Translated, it gives CASSQDYGGNQPQHF. V and J are TRBV4-2 and TRBJ1-5; D call uncertain. Trimming pared 0 bases from V and 7 bases from J, leaving 13 bases between. The CDR3 consists of 15 residues. Germline CDR1 and CDR2: LGHNA and YNFKEQ.

The sample holds one count of this clone. The chain uses TRBV6-5 and TRBJ2-1; 10 nucleotides agree with TRBD2. CDR3 length equals 15 residues. In germline, CDR1 is MNHEY, CDR2 SVGAGI. The trim removed 4 bases at V and 4 bases at J, leaving 4 bases unmatched. This chain's CDR3 is CASSSRTSGYNEQFF. CDR3 nucleotide sequence: TGTGCCAGCAGTTCCAGGACTAGCGGATACAATGAGCAGTTCTTC.

The genes are TRBV7-2 and TRBJ1-3; 9 bases agree with TRBD1. The CDR3 totals 16 residues. V was clipped by 6 bases and J by 1 base; unmatched bases: 7. CDR1 SGHTA and CDR2 FQGNSA come from the germline V gene. CDR3 sequence (DNA): TGTGCCAGCAGGACAGGGGGGACCTTTTCTGGAAACACCATATATTTT. It codes for CASRTGGTFSGNTIYF.